This T cell receptor (beta chain) appears in the sequencing data of a study of T cell responses to AZD1222 COVID-19 vaccine. Overall study findings and caveats: Spike-specific TCR breadth and depth rose after two AZD1222 doses.

As concerns this clone: Its antigen remains unknown.

Measured with immunoSEQ multiplex PCR; TCRdb has only the in-frame clones, and not every one. The sample has about 120,000 clones; approximately 92% are singletons. The CDR3 runs to 13 residues. Germline CDR1 ENHRY, CDR2 SYGVKD. Trimming shortened V by 7 bases and J by 4 bases, and 13 bases separated the two germline ends. Sequencing used peripheral blood, obtained on day 0 of AZD1222 vaccination. The chain combines TRBV10-3 with TRBJ1-1; D is perhaps TRBD1 (6 bases). The clonotype comes from an adult in good health. CDR3 DNA sequence: TGTGCCATCATGGGGGCGCGGGCCACTGAAGCTTTCTTT. This encodes CAIMGARATEAFF.